The rows below give T cell receptor beta chains drawn from one sample of a study of shared clonotypes between healthy human individuals. Sequencing used immunoSEQ multiplex PCR; TCRdb keeps in-frame clones, though not all of them. This table has under 1 million clones, approximately 92% appearing once. The sample comprised naive CD8+ T cells sorted from blood. Every receptor here comes from a man younger than 40 in good health. CDR3s include the opening cysteine and the closing phenylalanine or tryptophan. Each record gives: V gene, J gene, clone size, D gene, CDR3 DNA, CDR3 protein. D genes are given only for firm matches. The size of a clone is reported for some rows only, either as once, few or many, or as a class for expanded clones.

>TRBV29-1|TRBJ2-5|.|TRBD2
TGCAGCGCTCAGGGACTAGCTGAGACCCAGTACTTC
CSAQGLAETQYF
>TRBV6-5|TRBJ2-6|.|.
TGTGCCAGCAGTTACTCGTCAGCTGGGGCCAACGTCCTGACTTTC
CASSYSSAGANVLTF
>TRBV7-9|TRBJ2-1|.|TRBD1
TGTGCCAGCAGCCCCGACAGGGGCTCCTACAATGAGCAGTTCTTC
CASSPDRGSYNEQFF
>TRBV9|TRBJ1-2|.|.
TGTGCCAGCAGGAGGGGGGGTGGCTACACCTTC
CASRRGGGYTF
>TRBV7-9|TRBJ2-3|once|.
TGTGCCAGCACCCCGTCCAGGGCAGCAGATACGCAGTATTTT
CASTPSRAADTQYF
>TRBV19|TRBJ2-7|.|TRBD1
TGTGCCAGTAGTAAGGGATGGGACAGGAGCTACGAGCAGTACTTC
CASSKGWDRSYEQYF
>TRBV4-1|TRBJ1-1|.|.
TGCGCCAGCAGCCAAGATTCCTTAACAGGGTCCACTGAAGCTTTCTTT
CASSQDSLTGSTEAFF
>TRBV29-1|TRBJ2-7|.|.
TGCAGCGTTGGAAGAGTAGCACGCGAGCAGTACTTC
CSVGRVAREQYF
>TRBV7-9|TRBJ2-7|.|.
TGTGCCAGCAGCCCGACCCCCTACGAGCAGTACTTC
CASSPTPYEQYF
>TRBV27|TRBJ2-3|.|.
TGTGCCAGCACCCCAGTCATTGAGGGCACAGATACGCAGTATTTT
CASTPVIEGTDTQYF